Listed here are 22 T cell receptor beta chains from one sample, sequenced in a study of blood T cell repertoires in COVID-19. Profiling relied on immunoSEQ multiplex PCR, and the TCRdb table lists in-frame clones only, not all of them. The data contain some 110,000 clones, about nine tenths of them seen just once; the ten biggest clones take up roughly 15%. Sequencing was done on a sample of peripheral blood. These receptors came from a middle-aged man with acute or convalescent COVID-19.

J is TRBJ2-1 and V is TRBV19; 7 bases agree with TRBD2. The CDR3 covers 12 residues. V trimming: 5 bases; J trimming: 10 bases; junction bases outside the gene matches: 5. Germline loops: CDR1 LNHDA, CDR2 SQIVND (reference sequence). The CDR3 DNA follows: TGTGCCAGTAGTCTCGGACTAGTAGAGCAGTTCTTC. This gives the protein CASSLGLVEQFF.

This sequence joins TRBV4-2 and TRBJ2-7; the D gene is possibly TRBD2 (6 bases). Trimming stripped 4 bases from V and 5 bases from J, with 21 bases between. The CDR3 extends over 16 amino acids. Germline V gene lookup returns CDR1 LGHNA and CDR2 YNFKEQ. CDR3 nucleotide sequence: TGTGCCAGCAGCCGGGGTCTCCGGGAGATCGAGAACGAGCAGTACTTC. It codes for CASSRGLREIENEQYF.

The chain recombines TRBV3-1 (or the pseudogene TRBV3-2) with TRBJ1-1; tentatively, D is TRBD1 (6 bases). The CDR3 length is 14 residues. The V end lost 4 bases, the J end lost 1 base, and 10 bases lay between the germline ends. Germline CDR1 LGHDT, CDR2 YNNKEL (reference sequence). The DNA for the CDR3 is TGTGCCAGCAGCCGGATACAGGGGAACACTGAAGCTTTCTTT. Its translation: CASSRIQGNTEAFF.

This clone was seen once. The chain has TRBV10-2 and TRBJ1-1; D is unresolved. V lost 6 bases to trimming and J lost 1 base, with 6 bases between them. Germline assignment: CDR1 WSHSY and CDR2 SAAADI. CDR3 length equals 12 residues. The CDR3 sequence is CASRRGNTEAFF. The CDR3 bases are TGCGCCAGCAGAAGAGGGAACACTGAAGCTTTCTTT.

The chain recombines TRBV5-1 with TRBJ2-1; 7 bases are a match to TRBD1. CDR3 length equals 15 residues. Germline trimming cut 0 bases from V and 7 bases from J; bases unmatched to any gene: 7. Germline CDR1 is SGHRS and CDR2 is YFSETQ. CDR3 sequence: CASSLDGQVVNEQFF. CDR3 nucleotide sequence: TGCGCCAGCAGCTTGGACGGACAGGTTGTGAATGAGCAGTTCTTC. Using reference TRBV5-1 and TRBJ2-1 for the parts outside the CDR3, the full variable domain is KAGVTQTPRYLIKTRGQQVTLSCSPISGHRSVSWYQQTPGQGLQFLFEYFSETQRNKGNFPGRFSGRQFSNSRSEMNVSTLELGDSALYLCASSLDGQVVNEQFFGPGTRLTVL.

This clone was counted only a few times. The rearrangement links TRBV5-8 to TRBJ1-5, with D perhaps TRBD1 (5 bases). Germline loops: CDR1 SGHTS, CDR2 YDEGEE. This CDR3 is built from 16 residues. V dropped 5 bases and J dropped 0 bases, with 15 bases sitting between them. The CDR3 sequence: CASSSTRGVSNQPQHF. DNA of the CDR3: TGTGCCAGCAGTTCGACTCGGGGGGTTAGCAATCAGCCCCAGCATTTT.

The rearrangement uses TRBV3-1 (or the pseudogene TRBV3-2) and TRBJ2-6; 7 bases are a match to TRBD1. The CDR3 has 16 residues. The germline CDR1 and CDR2 sequences are LGHDT and YNNKEL (reference sequence). The ends lost 0 bases at V and 2 bases at J; junction bases unmatched: 1. The CDR3 sequence: CASSQDQGAGANVLTF. CDR3 nucleotide sequence: TGTGCCAGCAGCCAAGATCAGGGGGCTGGGGCCAACGTCCTGACTTTC.

The chain has TRBV11-2 and TRBJ2-7; 8 bases line up with TRBD1. CDR3 length: 14 residues. Germline lookup yields CDR1 SGHAT and CDR2 FQNNGV. V was pared by 1 base and J by 4 bases, with 3 bases of the junction left unmatched. The CDR3 DNA sequence: TGTGCCAGCAGCTTAGGGACAGGGAGGTACGAGCAGTACTTC. It is translated as CASSLGTGRYEQYF. The entire variable domain, with the rest obtained from reference TRBV11-2 and TRBJ2-7, is as follows: EAGVAQSPRYKIIEKRQSVAFWCNPISGHATLYWYQQILGQGPKLLIQFQNNGVVDDSQLPKDRFSAERLKGVDSTLKIQPAKLEDSAVYLCASSLGTGRYEQYFGPGTRLTVT.

The V gene is TRBV21-1, the J gene TRBJ1-5. TRBV21-1 is termed a pseudogene. The CDR3 spans 15 residues. CDR3 coding DNA: TGTGCCGCCCAGTGGAGTATTGGAGGCAATCAGCCCCAGCATTTT. Protein sequence: CAAQWSIGGNQPQHF.

The genes are TRBV3-1 (or the pseudogene TRBV3-2) and TRBJ2-1, with 8 bases matching TRBD2. Germline V lookup: CDR1 LGHDT, CDR2 YNNKEL (reference sequence). The CDR3 has 16 amino acids. J gave up 6 bases and V 1 base, and 8 bases lay outside the gene matches. DNA of the CDR3: TGTGCCAGCAGCCAAGCGGTATGGACTAGCCGCAATGAGCAGTTCTTC. It codes for CASSQAVWTSRNEQFF.

The chain combines TRBV5-5 with TRBJ2-5, with D perhaps TRBD2 (5 bases). CDR1 is SGHKS, CDR2 YYEKEE, per germline (reference sequence). Trimming cost V 4 bases and J 1 base, with 20 bases left between them. CDR3 length: 17 residues. CDR3 coding DNA: TGTGCCAGCAGCCCGTTTGGTGGCGGGCCCTCCCAAGAGACCCAGTACTTC. This gives the protein CASSPFGGGPSQETQYF.

The chain combines TRBV5-1 with TRBJ2-2; perhaps TRBD2 as D (7 bases). The CDR3 sequence is 14 residues long. V gave up 7 bases and J gave up 4 bases, with 14 bases separating them. Germline CDR1 is SGHRS and CDR2 is YFSETQ. The CDR3: CASRRGRGTGELFF. DNA for the CDR3: TGCGCCAGCCGGCGGGGGCGAGGCACCGGGGAGCTGTTTTTT.

This rearrangement joins TRBV18 to TRBJ2-7; the match to TRBD2 covers 10 bases. The V gene end was trimmed by 3 bases and the J gene end by 4 bases; junction bases not matched to a gene: 6. The CDR3 loop spans 15 amino acids. CDR1 is KGHSH, CDR2 LQKENI, per germline. Here the CDR3 DNA reads TGTGCCAGCTCACCGGCTAGCGGGAGTTCTTACGAGCAGTACTTC. Its translation is CASSPASGSSYEQYF.

V and J are TRBV29-1 and TRBJ1-4, with D perhaps TRBD1 (5 bases). The CDR3 covers 17 residues. V was cut by 6 bases and J by 0 bases, with 20 bases left in between. Germline V gives CDR1 SQVTM, CDR2 ANQGSEA. CDR3 region: CSVQTGTHLSTNEKLFF. CDR3 in DNA: TGCAGCGTCCAGACCGGGACTCATTTATCAACTAATGAAAAACTGTTTTTT.

This clone was seen a single time. The rearrangement uses TRBV2 and TRBJ2-1; the match to TRBD2 covers 7 bases. With V trimmed by 8 bases and J by 0 bases, 10 bases remained unmatched. Looked up from germline, CDR1 is SNHLY and CDR2 is FYNNEI. The CDR3 has 16 residues. Here the CDR3 reads CASEVPSGDSYNEQFF. The CDR3 region has the DNA TGTGCCAGCGAGGTCCCTAGCGGAGACTCCTACAATGAGCAGTTCTTC.

V gene TRBV12-2 combines with J gene TRBJ2-5; no DNA check was done on the table's D call, TRBD1. TRBV12-2 is flagged as a pseudogene. The CDR3 is made up of 13 amino acids. The CDR3 loop is CASRMTGGETQYF. In nucleotides, the CDR3 is TGTGCAAGTCGCATGACAGGGGGCGAGACCCAGTACTTC.

The CDR3 DNA is TGCGCCAGCAGCAGGGAGGATGAGCAGTTCTTC. Protein: CASSREDEQFF. The chain has TRBV5-1 and TRBJ2-1, with a weak D call TRBD2 (6 bases). V was shortened by 4 bases and J by 8 bases, with 7 bases between the two germline ends. Germline assignment: CDR1 SGHRS and CDR2 YFSETQ. This CDR3 is 11 amino acids long.

This chain connects TRBV12-3 or TRBV12-4 to TRBJ2-7; unclear D gene. Between the trimmed V and J ends, which lost 3 bases and 0 bases, there was a span of 6 bases. CDR3 length: 13 amino acids. This CDR3 reads CASSLVSSYEQYF. The CDR3 DNA sequence: TGTGCCAGCAGTTTGGTGAGCTCCTACGAGCAGTACTTC.

This rearrangement joins TRBV23-1 to TRBJ2-2; 9 bases align to TRBD1. TRBV23-1 is designated an ORF whose function remains uncertain. The CDR3 totals 15 residues. The trim removed 4 bases at V and 1 base at J, leaving 1 base unmatched. The CDR3 protein is CASSPGQGNTGELFF. The CDR3 DNA follows: TGCGCCAGCAGTCCGGGACAGGGGAACACCGGGGAGCTGTTTTTT.

Only a few counts were recorded for this clone. The chain uses TRBV2 and TRBJ1-6, with D uncertain. The CDR3 length is 12 residues. Trimming took off 6 bases at V and 9 bases at J, with 9 bases between the two ends. Germline assignment: CDR1 SNHLY and CDR2 FYNNEI. The CDR3 nucleotides are TGTGCCAGCAGAGTGAGTGGTTCACCCCTCCACTTT. It is translated as CASRVSGSPLHF.

The CDR3 bases are TGCGCCAGCAGTGAGTCGGGGGGGAGCCAGCCCCAGCATTTT. Its protein product is CASSESGGSQPQHF. The gene calls are TRBV10-2 and TRBJ1-5, with D possibly being TRBD1 (5 bases). The CDR3 length is 14 residues. The germline V gene has CDR1 WSHSY and CDR2 SAAADI. V lost 0 bases, J lost 7 bases, and 10 bases lay in between.

The V call is TRBV2, the J call TRBJ1-5, with D perhaps TRBD1 (6 bases). Trimming took 6 bases from V and 7 from J, leaving 13 bases between them. This CDR3 spans 13 amino acids. The germline gives CDR1 SNHLY, CDR2 FYNNEI. Written as DNA, the CDR3 is TGTGCCAGCAGAAACAGGGATAAACAGCCCCAGCATTTT. It is translated as CASRNRDKQPQHF.